The sequence of this TCR beta chain was determined in a study of T cell responses to AZD1222 COVID-19 vaccine. Comment on this clone: Its antigen is currently unknown.

Trimming removed 2 bases from V and 5 bases from J, with 7 bases in between. The V gene's germline CDR1 is MNHEY and CDR2 SVGAGI. The CDR3 spans 13 residues. The assay was immunoSEQ multiplex PCR, and TCRdb's table has in-frame clones only and misses some. Found here are about 120,000 clones, around 92% of them singletons; the top ten hold under 3.5%. Study-wide findings and caveats: Reportedly, nearly half of unique spike TCRs recognized epitopes outside B.1.351/B.1.1.7 mutations.

The chain links TRBV6-5 to TRBJ1-5; D uncertain. This material consisted of peripheral blood, taken on day 0 of AZD1222 vaccination. The source is an adult in good health. CDR3 DNA: TGTGCCAGCAGTTACGGTCAGTATCAGCCCCAGCATTTT. Protein sequence: CASSYGQYQPQHF.